The 12 T cell receptor beta chains listed next were all sequenced from one sample in a study of a mutant IDH1 vaccine in newly diagnosed glioma. Generated by immunoSEQ multiplex PCR, the TCRdb table keeps only in-frame clones and is missing some. The sample includes tens of thousands of clones, 65% to 75% of them seen just once. Regarding time point: week 35, safety follow-up. Doses of 300 ug of mutant IDH1 20-mer peptide were given with topical imiquimod. No antigens are known for them. The sample here was PBMCs, taken from a glioma patient whose treatment included an IDH1 peptide vaccine. The receptors derive from a man over 45 with glioma.

The chain carries TRBV29-1 and TRBJ2-2; no definite D call. The CDR3 totals 13 residues. V was pared by 4 bases and J by 1 base, with 7 bases between. The germline gives CDR1 SQVTM, CDR2 ANQGSEA. CDR3 protein: CSVARMNTGELFF. CDR3 sequence (DNA): TGCAGCGTTGCGCGGATGAACACCGGGGAGCTGTTTTTT.

This chain links TRBV29-1 with TRBJ2-7, with 9 nucleotides matching TRBD1. This CDR3 has 15 amino acids. Germline trimming cut 6 bases from V and 5 bases from J; bases unmatched to any gene: 14. Germline V CDR1 and CDR2: SQVTM, ANQGSEA. The CDR3, as DNA: TGCAGCGTGGGACCTATGGACAGGGGTGCCCACGAGCAGTACTTC. Its translation: CSVGPMDRGAHEQYF.

This clone was recorded a few times. This sequence joins TRBV7-2 and TRBJ2-1; no firm D call. The CDR3 is 14 amino acids. V lost 2 bases and J 4 bases, leaving 9 bases between the germline ends. The V gene's germline CDR1 is SGHTA and CDR2 FQGNSA. CDR3 DNA: TGTGCCAGCAGCTTACCAATATTTTACAATGAGCAGTTCTTC. Translating gives CASSLPIFYNEQFF.

The chain carries TRBV29-1 and TRBJ1-1; D perhaps matches TRBD1 (6 bases). Trimming took 0 bases from V and 1 from J, leaving 9 bases between them. The CDR3 contains 14 residues. Germline V gene sequence: CDR1 SQVTM, CDR2 ANQGSEA. The CDR3 region has the DNA TGCAGCGTTGAAGAATTGGGGGCGAACACTGAAGCTTTCTTT. It translates to CSVEELGANTEAFF.

The chain joins TRBV27 to TRBJ1-5; D gene uncertain. CDR3 length equals 15 residues. Germline V gene lookup returns CDR1 MNHEY and CDR2 SMNVEV (reference sequence). The V end lost 3 bases, the J end lost 4 bases, and 13 bases lay between the germline ends. The CDR3 reads CASSLFLSFNQPQHF. In nucleotides, the CDR3 is TGTGCCAGCAGTTTGTTCCTAAGTTTTAATCAGCCCCAGCATTTT.

The sample holds many counts of this clone. The chain couples TRBV4-3 to TRBJ2-1, with 8 nucleotides matching TRBD2. CDR1 LGHNA and CDR2 YSLEER come from the germline V gene. V lost 0 bases to trimming and J lost 4 bases; unmatched junction nucleotides: 5. The CDR3 runs 16 residues. This CDR3 reads CASSQDQGGGYNEQFF. As DNA, the CDR3 is TGCGCCAGCAGCCAAGATCAGGGCGGGGGGTACAATGAGCAGTTCTTC.

The CDR3 protein is CASRDRAGETQYF. The CDR3 nucleotides are TGCGCCAGCAGGGACAGGGCCGGAGAGACCCAGTACTTC. The chain combines TRBV5-1 with TRBJ2-5; 8 positions match TRBD1. There are 13 residues in the CDR3. CDR1 and CDR2 (germline): SGHRS, YFSETQ. V lost 5 bases and J lost 4; bases outside the gene matches: 4.

The V call is TRBV2, the J call TRBJ1-5, with unresolved D. This CDR3 contains 15 residues. V dropped 3 bases and J dropped 0 bases, with 9 bases sitting between them. Per germline, CDR1 SNHLY and CDR2 FYNNEI. The CDR3 DNA follows: TGTGCCAGCAGTGAGGACGTGAATAGCAATCAGCCCCAGCATTTT. This gives the protein CASSEDVNSNQPQHF.

This clone was seen a handful of times. The chain carries TRBV7-9 and TRBJ2-7; D is undetermined. Per germline, CDR1 SEHNR and CDR2 FQNEAQ (reference sequence). This CDR3 has 13 amino acids. V shed 5 bases and J shed 3 bases, with 11 bases lying between them. DNA of the CDR3: TGTGCCAGCAGCCCCTTAAGGGACTACGAGCAGTACTTC. Its protein is CASSPLRDYEQYF.

The genes are TRBV4-1 and TRBJ1-1; no definite D call. This CDR3 is built from 17 residues. Germline CDR1 MGHRA, CDR2 YSYEKL. Deletions cut 1 base from V and 0 bases from J, with 15 bases between. CDR3 amino acids: CASSQGRGDIMNTEAFF. The CDR3 bases are TGCGCCAGCAGCCAAGGGAGAGGAGACATTATGAACACTGAAGCTTTCTTT.

The genes are TRBV9 and TRBJ2-5, with TRBD2 matching 8 bases. CDR1 SGDLS and CDR2 YYNGEE come from the germline V gene. V lost 4 bases and J lost 4; bases outside the gene matches: 12. This CDR3 contains 16 residues. CDR3 coding DNA: TGTGCCAGCAGCCTAGCAGCGGGGGTCAAAGGAGAGACCCAGTACTTC. It codes for CASSLAAGVKGETQYF.

The chain is built from TRBV6-1 and TRBJ1-1; TRBD1 is a possible D gene (5 bases). Trimming stripped 0 bases from V and 3 bases from J, with 11 bases between. This CDR3 has 15 amino acids. The germline V gene encodes CDR1 MNHNS and CDR2 SASEGT. The CDR3 nucleotides read TGTGCCAGCAGTGAAGCGGGGGGGGGTGACACTGAAGCTTTCTTT. Translation gives CASSEAGGGDTEAFF.